The next 28 T cell receptor beta chains were all read from a single sample in a study of cytomegalovirus exposure and HLA in healthy donors. PCR amplification relied on 60 Vbeta primers (plus 13 Jbeta primers). Sequencing used immunoSEQ multiplex PCR; TCRdb keeps in-frame clones, though not all of them. Here the sample spans approximately 280,000 clones, approximately 90% being singletons. The source material was PBMCs. Receptors were obtained from a woman aged 18-29 years in good health and CMV-seronegative.

The rearrangement uses TRBV7-3 and TRBJ2-5, with TRBD1 identical over 8 bases. Germline CDR1 SGHTA, CDR2 FQGTGA. This CDR3 has 13 residues. The V segment lost 5 bases and the J segment 3 bases; nucleotides outside the gene matches: 2. CDR3 loop: CASSPTGEETQYF. DNA for the CDR3: TGTGCCAGCAGCCCGACAGGGGAAGAGACCCAGTACTTC.

The chain recombines TRBV5-6 with TRBJ2-5, with D possibly being TRBD2 (5 bases). The germline V gene encodes CDR1 SGHDT and CDR2 YYEEEE. The V gene lost 3 bases and the J gene lost 5 bases, with 5 bases spanning the gap. The CDR3 is made up of 11 amino acids. CDR3 region: CASSWRETQYF. CDR3 sequence (DNA): TGTGCCAGCAGCTGGAGGGAGACCCAGTACTTC.

In the case of this clone: Other DNA sequences in this sample translate to the same CDR3. The chain combines TRBV7-8 with TRBJ1-6; 9 bases are a match to TRBD1. The CDR3 is 16 residues long. The ends lost 5 bases at V and 1 base at J; junction bases unmatched: 3. Germline V CDR1 and CDR2: SGHVS, FQNEAQ. This CDR3 is CASSRGTGSYNSPLHF. The CDR3, as DNA: TGTGCCAGCAGCAGAGGGACAGGGTCCTATAATTCACCCCTCCACTTT.

Here the CDR3 reads CASSRDTRSPLHF. DNA for the CDR3: TGTGCCAGCAGCCGGGACACAAGGTCACCCCTCCACTTT. This chain links TRBV25-1 with TRBJ1-6, with D maybe TRBD1 (6 bases). This CDR3 is built from 13 residues. Trimming removed 6 bases from V and 10 bases from J, with 13 bases in between. Germline-derived CDR1 and CDR2 are MGHDK and SYGVNS.

The chain couples TRBV18 to TRBJ1-2, with 7 bases that match TRBD1. Germline V gives CDR1 KGHSH, CDR2 LQKENI. The ends lost 3 bases at V and 8 bases at J; junction bases unmatched: 21. The CDR3 runs to 18 residues. The CDR3 sequence: CASSPFSLTDREIGGYTF. CDR3 DNA sequence: TGTGCCAGCTCACCGTTTTCTCTGACCGACAGGGAAATAGGAGGCTACACCTTC.

V and J are TRBV9 and TRBJ1-2; 7 bases map to TRBD1. There are 14 residues in the CDR3. The V gene end was trimmed by 5 bases and the J gene end by 5 bases; junction bases not matched to a gene: 9. Germline loops: CDR1 SGDLS, CDR2 YYNGEE. In DNA form, the CDR3 reads TGTGCCAGCAGTCGGGACAGTTCCCTATATGGCTACACCTTC. Its translation is CASSRDSSLYGYTF.

This sequence joins TRBV4-1 and TRBJ1-1; 7 nucleotides line up with TRBD1. There are 17 residues in the CDR3. V shed 0 bases, J shed 1 base, and the junction held 8 bases outside the gene matches. The germline gives CDR1 MGHRA, CDR2 YSYEKL. CDR3 in DNA: TGCGCCAGCAGCCAAGATCACAGGGGTAGGGGGAACACTGAAGCTTTCTTT. It specifies CASSQDHRGRGNTEAFF.

The chain employs TRBV25-1 and TRBJ2-7; D remains ambiguous. Germline values: CDR1 MGHDK, CDR2 SYGVNS. Trimming left V 1 base short and J 6 bases short, with 10 bases between. The CDR3 runs to 13 residues. The CDR3 reads CASSEWPPGEQYF. The CDR3 nucleotides are TGTGCCAGCAGTGAATGGCCTCCGGGCGAGCAGTACTTC.

The chain combines TRBV6-1 with TRBJ2-7; 9 bases line up with TRBD2. The CDR3 is 13 residues long. CDR1 and CDR2 (germline): MNHNS, SASEGT. V trimming: 5 bases; J trimming: 4 bases; junction bases outside the gene matches: 3. This CDR3 is CASSLAGTYEQYF. In DNA, the CDR3 is TGTGCCAGCAGTCTAGCGGGGACGTACGAGCAGTACTTC.

This clone was picked up a small number of times. The CDR3 loop is CASSLVGNRGAYEQYF. The CDR3 bases are TGTGCCAGCTCACTCGTCGGGAACAGGGGAGCCTACGAGCAGTACTTC. The gene calls are TRBV18 and TRBJ2-7; TRBD1 matches at 7 bases. From germline, CDR1 is KGHSH and CDR2 LQKENI. The CDR3 has 16 amino acids. Unmatched junction bases numbered 11, after V lost 4 bases and J lost 2 bases.

Remarks on this clone: In the same sample, other DNA sequences code for this CDR3. This chain links TRBV9 with TRBJ2-5; 12 nucleotides match TRBD2. The CDR3 runs 18 residues. The V gene end was trimmed by 0 bases and the J gene end by 5 bases; junction bases not matched to a gene: 11. The V gene's germline CDR1 is SGDLS and CDR2 YYNGEE. The CDR3 region is CASSVGASGGGPGETQYF. The CDR3 region has the DNA TGTGCCAGCAGCGTAGGTGCTAGCGGGGGGGGACCGGGGGAGACCCAGTACTTC.

The chain carries TRBV10-3 and TRBJ1-1, with TRBD1 as a possible D gene (6 bases). V gave up 4 bases and J gave up 2 bases, with 11 bases separating them. Germline V gives CDR1 ENHRY, CDR2 SYGVKD. CDR3 length: 14 residues. In DNA form, the CDR3 reads TGTGCCATCAGTGGAGGGGGAAGAAACACTGAAGCTTTCTTT. Translation gives CAISGGGRNTEAFF.

The J gene is TRBJ1-1, the V gene TRBV27; a possible D gene is TRBD1 (5 bases). The V gene lost 4 bases and the J gene lost 1 base, with 13 bases spanning the gap. CDR1 MNHEY and CDR2 SMNVEV come from the germline V gene (reference sequence). The CDR3 runs to 15 residues. CDR3 DNA: TGTGCCAGCAGTTGGGGCTCCCTGGGGAACACTGAAGCTTTCTTT. This codes for CASSWGSLGNTEAFF.

The V gene is TRBV5-4, the J gene TRBJ2-3; D is unresolved. This CDR3 is built from 14 residues. The V and J ends lost 2 bases and 1 base respectively, with 8 bases between them. Per the germline V gene, CDR1 is SGHNT and CDR2 is YYREEE (reference sequence). As DNA, the CDR3 is TGTGCCAGCAGCTTCAGCGCGGGCACAGATACGCAGTATTTT. Amino acids: CASSFSAGTDTQYF.

The chain employs TRBV6-6 and TRBJ1-1, with a weak D call TRBD1 (6 bases). The V and J ends lost 6 bases and 1 base respectively, with 12 bases between them. The CDR3 has 14 amino acids. Germline values: CDR1 MNHNY, CDR2 SVGAGI (reference sequence). In DNA form, the CDR3 reads TGTGCCAGCAGCACCCTGACAGGGAACACTGAAGCTTTCTTT. Protein sequence: CASSTLTGNTEAFF.

This chain links TRBV2 with TRBJ1-3; maybe TRBD1 (5 bases). Germline CDR1 SNHLY, CDR2 FYNNEI. V was pared by 4 bases and J by 0 bases, with 10 bases between. This CDR3 spans 15 amino acids. The CDR3 DNA is TGTGCCAGCAGTGCCCAAGGGGCCTCTGGAAACACCATATATTTT. It encodes CASSAQGASGNTIYF.

Notes on this clone: At one boundary the junction diverges from the germline segment, which might be a read error. The rearrangement links TRBV19 to TRBJ2-2; 10 bases map to TRBD2. Germline V CDR1 and CDR2: LNHDA, SQIVND (reference sequence). The CDR3 loop spans 15 amino acids. CDR3 residues: CASRSGGPKTGELFF. The CDR3 DNA is TGTGCCAGTCGTAGCGGGGGGCCGAAGACCGGGGAGCTGTTTTTT. The full variable domain, its missing parts supplied by reference TRBV19 and TRBJ2-2, is DGGITQSPKYLFRKEGQNVTLSCEQNLNHDAMYWYRQDPGQGLRLIYYSQIVNDFQKGDIAEGYSVSREKKESFPLTVTSAQKNPTAFYLCASRSGGPKTGELFFGEGSRLTVL.

This chain uses TRBV2 with TRBJ1-5; D might be TRBD1 (6 bases). Germline CDR1 SNHLY, CDR2 FYNNEI. The ends were cut back, 6 bases at V and 7 bases at J, with 19 bases in the middle. This CDR3 has 15 residues. The CDR3 protein is CASREQGTRSQPQHF. CDR3 DNA: TGTGCCAGCAGAGAACAGGGTACTCGAAGCCAGCCCCAGCATTTT.

Of note for this clone: Its ends do not fully match the called genes, so a read error is possible. The chain employs TRBV6-5 and TRBJ1-5; TRBD1 is a possible D gene (5 bases). Per germline, CDR1 MNHEY and CDR2 SVGAGI. CDR3 length: 13 residues. The CDR3 is CATSGGRGGPQHF. The CDR3 nucleotides read TGTGCCACCAGTGGGGGTCGGGGGGGGCCCCAGCATTTT.

The V and J genes are TRBV11-2 and TRBJ1-2; 9 bases agree with TRBD1. The V gene's germline CDR1 is SGHAT and CDR2 FQNNGV. This CDR3 has 13 residues. Trimming at V came to 4 bases and at J to 4 bases, leaving 1 base not matched to a gene. The CDR3 here is CASSSGQGYGYTF. The CDR3 nucleotides are TGTGCCAGCAGCTCGGGACAGGGCTATGGCTACACCTTC.

The chain uses TRBV6-1 and TRBJ1-5; no definite D call. CDR1 is MNHNS and CDR2 is SASEGT in the germline V gene. The length of the CDR3 is 15 residues. V shed 8 bases and J shed 3 bases, with 17 bases lying between them. CDR3 in DNA: TGTGCCAGCTCCCCCGGGGTAAACTACAATCAGCCCCAGCATTTT. The encoded protein is CASSPGVNYNQPQHF.

This clone has only a few counts. The junction differs from germline at one of its ends, possibly a read error. The V and J genes are TRBV7-9 and TRBJ2-3; 7 bases align to TRBD2. CDR1 is SEHNR and CDR2 is FQNEAQ in the germline V gene (reference sequence). This CDR3 is 14 amino acids long. The CDR3 bases are TGTTCCAGCAGCTTGGGGACTACCGCAGATACGCAGTATTTT. Protein sequence: CSSSLGTTADTQYF.

This clone came up once. The V gene is TRBV25-1, the J gene TRBJ1-1, with D maybe TRBD1 (6 bases). The CDR3 length is 13 residues. Trimming removed 8 bases at V and 3 bases at J, with 13 bases between. CDR1 and CDR2 (germline): MGHDK, SYGVNS. In DNA form, the CDR3 reads TGTGCCAGCTCTGGACAGCAACACACTGAAGCTTTCTTT. Residues: CASSGQQHTEAFF.

This chain's CDR3 is CASSPGTRDNYGYTF. CDR3 sequence (DNA): TGCGCCAGCAGCCCCGGGACAAGGGATAACTATGGCTACACCTTC. The chain links TRBV5-1 to TRBJ1-2; a possible D gene is TRBD1 (6 bases). CDR1 is SGHRS and CDR2 is YFSETQ in the germline V gene. This CDR3 spans 15 amino acids. Trimming removed 4 bases at V and 1 base at J, with 14 bases between.

The chain carries TRBV19 and TRBJ2-7, with 7 bases matching TRBD2. Trimming took 5 bases from V and 2 from J; bases not matched to a gene: 6. CDR1 is LNHDA and CDR2 is SQIVND in the germline V gene (reference sequence). The CDR3 is made up of 14 amino acids. The CDR3 region is CASSSGGGAYEQYF. In DNA form, the CDR3 reads TGTGCCAGTAGTTCCGGGGGAGGGGCCTACGAGCAGTACTTC.

The rearrangement links TRBV9 to TRBJ1-2, with 9 bases that match TRBD1. V shed 4 bases and J 11 bases; nucleotides not matched to a gene: 9. This CDR3 comprises 13 residues. Germline CDR1 and CDR2: SGDLS and YYNGEE. The CDR3 region is CASSFRTGQGYTF. DNA of the CDR3: TGTGCCAGCAGCTTCCGAACAGGACAGGGGTACACCTTC.

The chain joins TRBV9 to TRBJ2-7; 10 bases are shared with TRBD1. Germline V lookup: CDR1 SGDLS, CDR2 YYNGEE. The trim removed 4 bases at V and 2 bases at J, leaving 6 bases unmatched. The CDR3 sequence is 15 residues long. Here the CDR3 reads CASSLSGTGAYEQYF. The CDR3 nucleotides read TGTGCCAGCAGCCTCTCCGGGACAGGGGCCTACGAGCAGTACTTC.

The V and J genes are TRBV10-3 and TRBJ1-2, with a tentative D call TRBD1 (6 bases). The germline V gene encodes CDR1 ENHRY and CDR2 SYGVKD. The V and J ends lost 10 bases and 0 bases respectively, with 12 bases between them. The CDR3 has 13 residues. The CDR3 here is CATSGVPNYGYTF. CDR3 sequence (DNA): TGTGCCACCTCAGGGGTCCCTAACTATGGCTACACCTTC.